These T cell receptor beta chains were read from a single sample in a study of blood T cell repertoires in COVID-19. The data were produced by immunoSEQ multiplex PCR, yet TCRdb's version contains in-frame clones alone and is incomplete. The data contain a few hundred thousand clones, 85% to 90% of them seen just once; the ten biggest clones take up 2.9%. Source material: peripheral blood. The receptors come from a woman aged 30 to 39 with COVID-19, enrolled during active disease. The CDR3 runs from the conserved cysteine through the conserved F or W. Each record gives: D gene, J gene, V gene, clone size, CDR3 protein, CDR3 DNA. D genes are given only for firm matches. Not every row has a clone size; where given, it reads once, few, many or a size class.

d_gene: TRBD2; j_gene: TRBJ2-7; v_gene: TRBV4-2; abundance: NA; CDR3aa: CASSQDGLAGGEGYEQYF; CDR3nt: TGTGCCAGCAGCCAAGATGGACTAGCGGGAGGAGAGGGCTACGAGCAGTACTTC
d_gene: TRBD2; j_gene: TRBJ2-7; v_gene: TRBV10-3; abundance: NA; CDR3aa: CAIRGSGGPYEQYF; CDR3nt: TGTGCCATCAGGGGGTCGGGAGGGCCCTACGAGCAGTACTTC
d_gene: NA; j_gene: TRBJ2-7; v_gene: TRBV7-9; abundance: NA; CDR3aa: CASSSTLYPYEQYF; CDR3nt: TGTGCCAGCAGCTCAACTCTATATCCCTACGAGCAGTACTTC
d_gene: TRBD1; j_gene: TRBJ1-2; v_gene: TRBV19; abundance: NA; CDR3aa: CASSIDLGTEEAVHGYTF; CDR3nt: TGTGCCAGTAGTATAGATCTCGGGACAGAGGAAGCTGTCCATGGCTACACCTTC
d_gene: TRBD1; j_gene: TRBJ1-2; v_gene: TRBV2; abundance: NA; CDR3aa: CASKFQGGQGASGYTF; CDR3nt: TGTGCCAGCAAATTCCAAGGGGGACAGGGGGCGTCAGGCTACACCTTC
d_gene: TRBD1; j_gene: TRBJ2-1; v_gene: TRBV5-1; abundance: NA; CDR3aa: CASSPGTGGNEQFF; CDR3nt: TGCGCCAGCAGCCCCGGGACAGGGGGCAATGAGCAGTTCTTC
d_gene: NA; j_gene: TRBJ2-3; v_gene: TRBV12-5; abundance: NA; CDR3aa: CASGLVPNMDTQYF; CDR3nt: TGTGCTAGTGGTTTGGTCCCGAACATGGATACGCAGTATTTT
d_gene: NA; j_gene: TRBJ2-3; v_gene: TRBV30; abundance: NA; CDR3aa: CAWSGDLGTDTQYF; CDR3nt: TGTGCCTGGAGTGGGGACTTAGGCACAGATACGCAGTATTTT
d_gene: TRBD2; j_gene: TRBJ2-7; v_gene: TRBV30; abundance: NA; CDR3aa: CAWSVRLAGGREQYF; CDR3nt: TGTGCCTGGAGTGTACGACTAGCGGGAGGACGCGAGCAGTACTTC
d_gene: NA; j_gene: TRBJ2-2; v_gene: TRBV7-3; abundance: NA; CDR3aa: CASSLYRLERGTGELFF; CDR3nt: TGTGCCAGCAGCTTATATAGGCTAGAAAGGGGCACCGGGGAGCTGTTTTTT
d_gene: TRBD1; j_gene: TRBJ2-3; v_gene: TRBV20-1; abundance: NA; CDR3aa: CSASTGGYTDTQYF; CDR3nt: TGCAGTGCTAGTACAGGGGGGTACACAGATACGCAGTATTTT
d_gene: NA; j_gene: TRBJ2-2; v_gene: TRBV7-9; abundance: NA; CDR3aa: CASSLGQNTGELFF; CDR3nt: TGTGCCAGCAGCTTGGGACAGAACACCGGGGAGCTGTTTTTT
d_gene: TRBD1; j_gene: TRBJ2-7; v_gene: TRBV5-1; abundance: once; CDR3aa: CASSTTGGVDEQYF; CDR3nt: TGCGCCAGCAGTACGACAGGGGGCGTAGACGAGCAGTACTTC
d_gene: NA; j_gene: TRBJ2-3; v_gene: TRBV6-5; abundance: NA; CDR3aa: CASSLGLGTDTQYF; CDR3nt: TGTGCCAGCAGCCTCGGACTCGGAACAGATACGCAGTATTTT
d_gene: NA; j_gene: TRBJ2-3; v_gene: TRBV30; abundance: NA; CDR3aa: CAWSVFGRGDTQYF; CDR3nt: TGTGCCTGGAGTGTATTCGGCAGGGGAGATACGCAGTATTTT
d_gene: NA; j_gene: TRBJ1-6; v_gene: TRBV6-1; abundance: NA; CDR3aa: CASSVSGTNNNSPLHF; CDR3nt: TGTGCCAGCAGTGTATCCGGGACAAACAATAATTCACCCCTCCACTTT
d_gene: TRBD2; j_gene: TRBJ2-7; v_gene: TRBV27; abundance: NA; CDR3aa: CASSFTGNPRAGGSGEQYF; CDR3nt: TGTGCCAGCAGTTTCACGGGGAATCCGAGAGCGGGAGGCTCAGGAGAGCAGTACTTC
d_gene: TRBD1; j_gene: TRBJ2-7; v_gene: TRBV29-1; abundance: NA; CDR3aa: CSVVRDSYEQYF; CDR3nt: TGCAGCGTTGTCCGGGACAGCTACGAGCAGTACTTC
d_gene: TRBD1; j_gene: TRBJ1-5; v_gene: TRBV6-5; abundance: NA; CDR3aa: CASSPGQSNQPQHF; CDR3nt: TGTGCCAGCAGCCCGGGACAGAGCAATCAGCCCCAGCATTTT
d_gene: NA; j_gene: TRBJ1-5; v_gene: TRBV6-1; abundance: NA; CDR3aa: CASSEERTGFQPQHF; CDR3nt: TGTGCCAGCAGTGAAGAACGAACAGGGTTTCAGCCCCAGCATTTT
d_gene: NA; j_gene: TRBJ1-5; v_gene: TRBV2; abundance: NA; CDR3aa: CASTPDSVSNQPQHF; CDR3nt: TGTGCCAGCACCCCCGACAGCGTTAGCAATCAGCCCCAGCATTTT
d_gene: TRBD1; j_gene: TRBJ1-6; v_gene: TRBV2; abundance: few; CDR3aa: CASGQGDSPLHF; CDR3nt: TGTGCCAGCGGACAGGGAGATTCACCCCTCCACTTT